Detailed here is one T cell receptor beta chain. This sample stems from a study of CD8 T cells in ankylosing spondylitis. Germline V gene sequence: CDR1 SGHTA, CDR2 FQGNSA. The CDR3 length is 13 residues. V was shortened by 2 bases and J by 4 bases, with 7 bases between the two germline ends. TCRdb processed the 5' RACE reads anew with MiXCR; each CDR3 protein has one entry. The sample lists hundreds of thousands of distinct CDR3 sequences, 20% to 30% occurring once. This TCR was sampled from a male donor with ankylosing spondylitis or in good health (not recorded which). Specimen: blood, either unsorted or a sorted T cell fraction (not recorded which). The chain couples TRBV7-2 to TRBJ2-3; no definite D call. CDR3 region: CASSLTAADTQYF. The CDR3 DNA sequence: TGTGCCAGCAGCTTAACGGCCGCAGATACGCAGTATTTT.